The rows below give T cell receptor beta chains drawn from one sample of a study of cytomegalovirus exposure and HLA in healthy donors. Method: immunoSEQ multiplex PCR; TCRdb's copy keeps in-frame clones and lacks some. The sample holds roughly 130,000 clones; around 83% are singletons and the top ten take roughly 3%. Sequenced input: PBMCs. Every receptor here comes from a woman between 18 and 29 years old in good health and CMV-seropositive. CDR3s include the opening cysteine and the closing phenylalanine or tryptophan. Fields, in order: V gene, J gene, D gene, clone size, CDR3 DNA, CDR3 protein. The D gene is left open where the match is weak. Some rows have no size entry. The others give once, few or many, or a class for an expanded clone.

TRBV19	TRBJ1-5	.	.	TGTGCCAGTAGCCACCGGGGGGCAGATCAGCCCCAGCATTTT	CASSHRGADQPQHF
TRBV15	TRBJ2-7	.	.	TGTGCCACCAGCAGAGATAGGGGCGGTTCCTACGAGCAGTACTTC	CATSRDRGGSYEQYF
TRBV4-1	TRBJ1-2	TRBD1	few	TGCGCCAGCAGCCACCCCCGGACAGGGACGATCTATGGCTACACCTTC	CASSHPRTGTIYGYTF
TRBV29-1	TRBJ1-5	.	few	TGCAGCGTTTGTCTAATGAATCAGCCCCAGCATTTT	CSVCLMNQPQHF
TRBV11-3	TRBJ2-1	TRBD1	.	TGTGCCAGCAGCTTAGTGTCGGGACAGGGGGCCTACAATGAGCAGTTCTTC	CASSLVSGQGAYNEQFF
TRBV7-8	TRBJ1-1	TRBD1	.	TGTGCCAGCAGCTCGGGACAGGGTCTATCTGAAGCTTTCTTT	CASSSGQGLSEAFF
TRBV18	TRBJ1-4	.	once	TGTGCCAGCTCACCAGGCAGGGAAGATGAAAAACTGTTTTTT	CASSPGREDEKLFF
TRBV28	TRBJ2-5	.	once	TGTGCCAGCAGTTCGGTAGAGGGAAAGGGCCAAGAGACCCAGTACTTC	CASSSVEGKGQETQYF
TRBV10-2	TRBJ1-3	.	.	TGCGCCAGCACAGATTACTCTGGAAACACCATATATTTT	CASTDYSGNTIYF
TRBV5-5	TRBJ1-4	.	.	TGTGCCAGCAGCTCAGGTGTGGGTTATGAAAAACTGTTTTTT	CASSSGVGYEKLFF
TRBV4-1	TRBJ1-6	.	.	TGCGCCAGCAGCCAAGATCTCTCCAGAGGTCCATATTCACCCCTCCACTTT	CASSQDLSRGPYSPLHF
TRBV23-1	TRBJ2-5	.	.	TGCGCCAGCAGTCCCTTGGACAGCCAAGAGACCCAGTACTTC	CASSPLDSQETQYF
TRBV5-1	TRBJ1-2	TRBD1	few	TGCGCCAGCAGCCCCTCGGGACAGGGGGCCGTAGCCTATGGCTACACCTTC	CASSPSGQGAVAYGYTF
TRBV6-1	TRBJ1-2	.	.	TGTGCCAGCAGTAACGCCGGGGAATGGGGCTACACCTTC	CASSNAGEWGYTF
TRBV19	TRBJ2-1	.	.	TGTGCCAGTAGTATCGGGGTACTGGGGTATGAGCAGTTCTTC	CASSIGVLGYEQFF
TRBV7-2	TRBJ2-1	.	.	TGTGCCAGCAGCTGGAACACCAGGAATGAGCAGTTCTTC	CASSWNTRNEQFF
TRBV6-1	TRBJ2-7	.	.	TGTGCCAGCAGCCTAGGGGACACCCTTTACGAGCAGTACTTC	CASSLGDTLYEQYF
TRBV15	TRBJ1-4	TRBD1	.	TGTGCCACCAGCAGAGGGACAGGGGGAAAACTGTTTTTT	CATSRGTGGKLFF
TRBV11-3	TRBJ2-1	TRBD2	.	TGTGCCAGCAGCCTCGGGCTTAGCGGGGGGGCAAGTGAGCAGTTCTTC	CASSLGLSGGASEQFF
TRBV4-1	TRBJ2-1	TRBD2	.	TGCGCCAGCAGCCTAACTAGCGGGGGGGGCCGGTTCAATGAGCAGTTCTTC	CASSLTSGGGRFNEQFF
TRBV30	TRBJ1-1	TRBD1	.	TGTGCCTGGAGCAGGGGGGTAACTGAAGCTTTCTTT	CAWSRGVTEAFF
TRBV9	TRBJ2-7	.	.	TGTGCCAGCAGCGAGGTAGGGGGATCAACCTACGAGCAGTACTTC	CASSEVGGSTYEQYF
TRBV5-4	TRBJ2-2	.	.	TGTGCCAGCAGCTGGGAGGCGGGTGGCGGGGAGCTGTTTTTT	CASSWEAGGGELFF
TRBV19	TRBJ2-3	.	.	TGTGCCAGTAGTATGAGTCATCCCACAGATACGCAGTATTTT	CASSMSHPTDTQYF
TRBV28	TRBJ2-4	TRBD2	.	TGTGCCAGCAGCCGCAGCGGGGAAAACATTCAGTACTTC	CASSRSGENIQYF
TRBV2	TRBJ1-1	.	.	TGTGCCAGCGAAAGGGGCGGACGGGCTGGCACTGAAGCTTTCTTT	CASERGGRAGTEAFF
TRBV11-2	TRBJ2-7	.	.	TGTGCCAGCAGCTCCGGGTATTGGGAGCAGTACTTC	CASSSGYWEQYF
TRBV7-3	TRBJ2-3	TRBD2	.	TGTTCCAGCAGCCCGACTAGCGGGGGGTTGTATTTT	CSSSPTSGGLYF
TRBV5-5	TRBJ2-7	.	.	TGTGCCAGCAGCTTCACCACCAGGAACTACGAGCAGTACTTC	CASSFTTRNYEQYF
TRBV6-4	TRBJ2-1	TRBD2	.	TGTGCCAGCAGTGACCACCCGCGGGGGGATACTGAGCAGTTCTTC	CASSDHPRGDTEQFF
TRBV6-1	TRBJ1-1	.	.	TGTGCCAGCAGTGTGGCGGGAGAAGCTTTCTTT	CASSVAGEAFF
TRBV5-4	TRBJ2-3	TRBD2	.	TGTGCCAGCAGTTTGCATCCCGGGGGGGCGACAGATACGCAGTATTTT	CASSLHPGGATDTQYF
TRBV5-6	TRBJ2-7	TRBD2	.	TGTGCCAGCAGCTTGGGAGCGGGGGGGCGGTACGAGCAGTACTTC	CASSLGAGGRYEQYF
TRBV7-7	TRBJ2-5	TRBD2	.	TGTGCTAGCAGCTTAGAGGCTAGCGGGGGAGAGACCCAGTACTTC	CASSLEASGGETQYF
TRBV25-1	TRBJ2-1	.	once	TGTGCCAGCACCCAGGGAACAGCTCGCAATGAGCAGTTCTTC	CASTQGTARNEQFF
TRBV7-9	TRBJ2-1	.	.	TGTTCCAGCAGCCCATGGACGGGAGAGCAGTTCTTC	CSSSPWTGEQFF
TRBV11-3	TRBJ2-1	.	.	TGTGCCAGCAGCTTTGAAGGAGCCAATGAGCAGTTCTTC	CASSFEGANEQFF
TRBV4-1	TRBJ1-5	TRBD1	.	TGCGCCAGCAGCCAAGAGGACAGGGGAGGCAATCAGCCCCAGCATTTT	CASSQEDRGGNQPQHF
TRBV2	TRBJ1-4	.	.	TGTGCCAGCACTGAATCCCCGATATACGGGGTGTTTTTT	CASTESPIYGVFF
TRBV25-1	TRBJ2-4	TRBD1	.	TGTGCCAGCAGTGATTCGCGACAGGGCCTTACCGGTGACATTCAGTACTTC	CASSDSRQGLTGDIQYF
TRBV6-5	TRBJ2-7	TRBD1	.	TGTGCCAGCAGTCTGGGGACAGGGCCCTACGAGCAGTACTTC	CASSLGTGPYEQYF
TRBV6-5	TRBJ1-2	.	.	TGTGCCAGCAGTTACTCGCAGGGGAGCTACACCTTC	CASSYSQGSYTF